These 14 T cell receptor beta chains came from one sample sequenced in a study of OX40 agonist ivuxolimab in advanced cancers. Clones were read by immunoSEQ multiplex PCR, and TCRdb kept only the in-frame ones, dropping some. The data show about 98,000 clones, 85% to 95% seen once. This material consisted of CD4+ or CD8+ T cells sorted from blood, taken in a trial of the OX40 agonist ivuxolimab. These TCRs come from an adult with an advanced solid tumor such as melanoma, head and neck, liver or kidney cancer.

The chain joins TRBV2 to TRBJ1-6, with D perhaps TRBD1 (5 bases). The V end lost 1 base, the J end lost 9 bases, and 22 bases lay between the germline ends. The CDR3 extends over 18 amino acids. CDR1 is SNHLY and CDR2 is FYNNEI in the germline V gene. The CDR3 nucleotides read TGTGCCAGCAGTGAAGTTAGGTTCAGCGGCAGGGTTAGTTCACCCCTCCACTTT. This sequence encodes CASSEVRFSGRVSSPLHF.

This chain links TRBV5-1 with TRBJ2-6; 10 bases are a match to TRBD1. The CDR3 contains 16 residues. Looked up from germline, CDR1 is SGHRS and CDR2 is YFSETQ. V was clipped by 4 bases and J by 1 base; unmatched bases: 2. This CDR3 is CASSRTGGSGANVLTF. The CDR3 DNA reads TGCGCCAGCAGCAGGACAGGGGGTTCTGGGGCCAACGTCCTGACTTTC.

This chain connects TRBV28 to TRBJ1-2, with TRBD1 matching over 10 bases. V lost 5 bases to trimming and J lost 4 bases; unmatched junction nucleotides: 10. Germline V lookup: CDR1 MDHEN, CDR2 SYDVKM. The CDR3 loop spans 16 amino acids. Here the CDR3 DNA reads TGTGCCAGCAGTCCTCTCCGGACAGGGGGTAGCTATGGCTACACCTTC. It encodes CASSPLRTGGSYGYTF.

V usage is TRBV6-4 and J usage is TRBJ2-2; D is ambiguous. Germline lookup yields CDR1 MRHNA and CDR2 SNTAGT. The V end lost 4 bases, the J end lost 2 bases, and 5 bases lay between the germline ends. The CDR3 is made up of 13 amino acids. Written as DNA, the CDR3 is TGTGCCAGCAGTGCCTCAAACACCGGGGAGCTGTTTTTT. Residues: CASSASNTGELFF.

The chain has TRBV4-2 and TRBJ2-5; 12 bases line up with TRBD1. V was clipped by 5 bases and J by 5 bases; unmatched bases: 9. CDR3 length: 16 residues. The germline V gene has CDR1 LGHNA and CDR2 YNFKEQ. The CDR3 loop is CASSNRDRGRGETQYF. CDR3 DNA: TGTGCCAGCAGCAACCGGGACAGGGGGCGCGGTGAGACCCAGTACTTC.

The chain uses TRBV2 and TRBJ2-7; D gene uncertain. The germline gives CDR1 SNHLY, CDR2 FYNNEI. Trimming removed 2 bases at V and 3 bases at J, with 5 bases between. The length of the CDR3 is 12 residues. The CDR3 region has the DNA TGTGCCAGCAGTGAATTTTTCTACGAGCAGTACTTC. Translated, it gives CASSEFFYEQYF.

CDR3: CASSLNPPTEAFF. CDR3 in DNA: TGTGCCAGCAGCTTAAATCCCCCCACTGAAGCTTTCTTT. The chain joins TRBV7-3 to TRBJ1-1; D is unresolved. Germline V gene lookup returns CDR1 SGHTA and CDR2 FQGTGA. V was trimmed by 1 base and J by 4 bases, leaving 7 bases between them. The CDR3 totals 13 residues. Full variable domain (remainder filled in from reference TRBV7-3 and TRBJ1-1): GAGVSQTPSNKVTEKGKYVELRCDPISGHTALYWYRQSLGQGPEFLIYFQGTGAADDSGLPNDRFFAVRPEGSVSTLKIQRTERGDSAVYLCASSLNPPTEAFFGQGTRLTVV.

The rearrangement joins TRBV6-5 to TRBJ1-6; D is unclear. In germline, CDR1 is MNHEY, CDR2 SVGAGI. Trimming took off 9 bases at V and 1 base at J, with 4 bases between the two ends. The CDR3 has 12 residues. DNA for the CDR3: TGTGCCAGTCGATCCTATAATTCACCCCTCCACTTT. Amino acids: CASRSYNSPLHF.

This sequence joins TRBV30 and TRBJ1-5; a weak D match, TRBD1 (5 bases). Germline V gene data show CDR1 as GTSNPN and CDR2 as SVGIG (reference sequence). The CDR3 runs to 18 residues. Trimming left V 2 bases short and J 2 bases short, with 22 bases between. The DNA of the CDR3 is TGTGCCTGGAGTAACGCGTTGGGGGTTAGGGGAGGCAATCAGCCCCAGCATTTT. Encoded protein: CAWSNALGVRGGNQPQHF. Based on the CDR3 plus reference TRBV30 and TRBJ1-5, the full variable domain is SQTIHQWPATLVQPVGSPLSLECTVEGTSNPNLYWYRQAAGRGLQLLFYSVGIGQISSEVPQNLSASRPQDRQFILSSKKLLLSDSGFYLCAWSNALGVRGGNQPQHFGDGTRLSIL.

For this clone: Germline and junction disagree at one end, which may indicate a read error. This rearrangement joins TRBV5-4 to TRBJ1-6; 8 bases align to TRBD1. This CDR3 has 16 residues. Germline CDR1 and CDR2: SGHNT and YYREEE (reference sequence). Written as DNA, the CDR3 is TGTGCCAGCACCTTGGGTGCTCAGGGGGCGCGTTCACCCCTCCACTTT. Amino acids: CASTLGAQGARSPLHF. Complete variable domain (other parts from reference TRBV5-4 and TRBJ1-6): ETGVTQSPTHLIKTRGQQVTLRCSSQSGHNTVSWYQQALGQGPQFIFQYYREEENGRGNFPPRFSGLQFPNYSSELNVNALELDDSALYLCASTLGAQGARSPLHFGNGTRLTVT.

The rearrangement uses TRBV6-5 and TRBJ1-2, with TRBD1 identical over 9 bases. In germline, CDR1 is MNHEY, CDR2 SVGAGI. This CDR3 spans 14 amino acids. V lost 7 bases to trimming and J lost 6 bases; unmatched junction nucleotides: 9. CDR3: CASTSPGQGHGYTF. In DNA, the CDR3 is TGTGCCAGCACCTCCCCGGGACAGGGACATGGCTACACCTTC.

The CDR3 sequence is CAWSAPFGEQFF. The DNA of the CDR3 is TGTGCCTGGAGTGCCCCGTTTGGTGAGCAGTTCTTC. This chain connects TRBV30 to TRBJ2-1; D not resolved. Trimming shortened V by 1 base and J by 9 bases, and 10 bases separated the two germline ends. The CDR3 is 12 residues long. The V gene's germline CDR1 is GTSNPN and CDR2 SVGIG (reference sequence).

The chain combines TRBV27 with TRBJ2-3; D is unclear. V was pared by 5 bases and J by 4 bases, with 10 bases between. This CDR3 contains 13 residues. Germline CDR1 MNHEY, CDR2 SMNVEV (reference sequence). CDR3 in amino acids: CASSPTGADTQYF. The CDR3 region has the DNA TGTGCCAGCAGTCCGACTGGGGCAGATACGCAGTATTTT.

This clone was observed a single time. This rearrangement joins TRBV7-2 to TRBJ1-2; no clear D. The CDR3 spans 12 residues. Germline V CDR1 and CDR2: SGHTA, FQGNSA. Trimming took 1 base from V and 10 from J, leaving 10 bases between them. Written as DNA, the CDR3 is TGTGCCAGCAGCTTAGAACGTCTCCCCTACACCTTC. Protein sequence: CASSLERLPYTF. The entire variable domain, with the rest obtained from reference TRBV7-2 and TRBJ1-2, is as follows: GAGVSQSPSNKVTEKGKDVELRCDPISGHTALYWYRQSLGQGLEFLIYFQGNSAPDKSGLPSDRFSAERTGGSVSTLTIQRTQQEDSAVYLCASSLERLPYTFGSGTRLTVV.